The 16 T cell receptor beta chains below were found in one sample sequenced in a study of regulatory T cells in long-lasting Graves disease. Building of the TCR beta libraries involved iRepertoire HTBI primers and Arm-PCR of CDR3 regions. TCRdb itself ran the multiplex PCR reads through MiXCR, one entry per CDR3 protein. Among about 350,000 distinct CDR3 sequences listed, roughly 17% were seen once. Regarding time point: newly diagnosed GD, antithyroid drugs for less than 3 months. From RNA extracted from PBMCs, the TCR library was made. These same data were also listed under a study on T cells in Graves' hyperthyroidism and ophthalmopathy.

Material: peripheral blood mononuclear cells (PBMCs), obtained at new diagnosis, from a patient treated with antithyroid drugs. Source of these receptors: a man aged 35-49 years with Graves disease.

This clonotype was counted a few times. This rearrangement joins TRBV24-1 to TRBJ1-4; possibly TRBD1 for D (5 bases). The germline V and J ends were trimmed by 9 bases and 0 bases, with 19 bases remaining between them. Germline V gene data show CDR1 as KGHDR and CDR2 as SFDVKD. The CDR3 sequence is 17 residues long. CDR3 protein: CATLGGQLIATNEKLFF. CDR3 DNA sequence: TGTGCCACCCTCGGGGGTCAGCTTATTGCAACTAATGAAAAACTGTTTTTT.

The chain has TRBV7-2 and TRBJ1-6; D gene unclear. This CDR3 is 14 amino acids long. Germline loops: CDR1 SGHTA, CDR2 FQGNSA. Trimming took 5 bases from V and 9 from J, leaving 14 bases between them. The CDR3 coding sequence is TGTGCCAGCAGCCGGGATACAGTTGGTTCACCCCTCCACTTT. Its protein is CASSRDTVGSPLHF.

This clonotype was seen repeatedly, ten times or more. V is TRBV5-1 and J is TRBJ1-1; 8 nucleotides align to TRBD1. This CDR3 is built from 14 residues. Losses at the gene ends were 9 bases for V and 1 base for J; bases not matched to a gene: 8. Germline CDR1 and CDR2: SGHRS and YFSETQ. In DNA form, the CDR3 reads TGCGCCACCAGTAGAGGGACAGGGAACACTGAAGCTTTCTTT. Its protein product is CATSRGTGNTEAFF.

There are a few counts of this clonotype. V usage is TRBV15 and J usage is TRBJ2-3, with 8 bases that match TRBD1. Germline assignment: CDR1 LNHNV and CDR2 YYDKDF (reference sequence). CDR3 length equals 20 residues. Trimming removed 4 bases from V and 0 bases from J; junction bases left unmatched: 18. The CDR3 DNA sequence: TGTGCCACCAGCATACAAGAGACGGGTTTGGGACAGGAAAGCACAGATACGCAGTATTTT. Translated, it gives CATSIQETGLGQESTDTQYF.

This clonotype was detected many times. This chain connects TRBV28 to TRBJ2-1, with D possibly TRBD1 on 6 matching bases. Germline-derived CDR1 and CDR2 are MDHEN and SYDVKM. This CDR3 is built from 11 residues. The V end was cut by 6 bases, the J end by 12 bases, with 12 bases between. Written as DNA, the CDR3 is TGTGCCAGCAGCTCAGGGGACCCGCAGTTCTTC. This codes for CASSSGDPQFF. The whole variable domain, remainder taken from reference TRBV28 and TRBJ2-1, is DVKVTQSSRYLVKRTGEKVFLECVQDMDHENMFWYRQDPGLGLRLIYFSYDVKMKEKGDIPEGYSVSREKKERFSLILESASTNQTSMYLCASSSGDPQFFGPGTRLTVL.

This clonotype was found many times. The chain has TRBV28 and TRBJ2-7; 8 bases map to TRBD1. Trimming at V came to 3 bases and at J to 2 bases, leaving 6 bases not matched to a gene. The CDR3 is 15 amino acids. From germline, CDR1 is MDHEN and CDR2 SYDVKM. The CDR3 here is CASSFGGQGAYEQYF. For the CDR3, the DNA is TGTGCCAGCAGTTTCGGAGGACAGGGTGCCTACGAGCAGTACTTC.

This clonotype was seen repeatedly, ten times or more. The CDR3 spells CASSFVGKLFF. For the CDR3, the DNA is TGTGCCAGCAGTTTTGTCGGAAAACTGTTTTTT. The chain uses TRBV12-3 or TRBV12-4 and TRBJ1-4; no definite D call. The length of the CDR3 is 11 residues. Trimming removed 3 bases at V and 10 bases at J, with 6 bases between.

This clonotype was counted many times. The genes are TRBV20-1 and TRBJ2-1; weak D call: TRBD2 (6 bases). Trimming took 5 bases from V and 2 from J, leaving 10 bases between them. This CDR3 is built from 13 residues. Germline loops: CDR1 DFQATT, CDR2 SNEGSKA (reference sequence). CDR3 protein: CSAHGGTYNEQFF. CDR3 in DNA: TGCAGTGCTCACGGGGGTACCTACAATGAGCAGTTCTTC.

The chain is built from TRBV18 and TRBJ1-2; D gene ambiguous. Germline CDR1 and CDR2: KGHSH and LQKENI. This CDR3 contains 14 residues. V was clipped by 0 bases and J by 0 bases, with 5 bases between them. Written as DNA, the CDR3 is TGTGCCAGCTCACCACCGGGGACTAACTATGGCTACACCTTC. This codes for CASSPPGTNYGYTF.

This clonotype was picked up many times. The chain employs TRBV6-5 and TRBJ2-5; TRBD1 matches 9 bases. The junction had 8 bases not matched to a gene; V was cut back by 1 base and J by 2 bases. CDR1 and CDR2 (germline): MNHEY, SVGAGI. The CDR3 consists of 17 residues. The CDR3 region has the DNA TGTGCCAGCAGTTACTGGCCTCGGACAGGGGAGCAAGAGACCCAGTACTTC. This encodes CASSYWPRTGEQETQYF.

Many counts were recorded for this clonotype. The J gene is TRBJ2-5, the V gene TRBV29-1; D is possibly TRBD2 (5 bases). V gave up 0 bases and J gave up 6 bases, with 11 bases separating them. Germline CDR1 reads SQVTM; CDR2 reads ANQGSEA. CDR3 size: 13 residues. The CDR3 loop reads CSVEERGNQTQYF. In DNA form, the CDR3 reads TGCAGCGTTGAAGAACGAGGGAACCAGACCCAGTACTTC.

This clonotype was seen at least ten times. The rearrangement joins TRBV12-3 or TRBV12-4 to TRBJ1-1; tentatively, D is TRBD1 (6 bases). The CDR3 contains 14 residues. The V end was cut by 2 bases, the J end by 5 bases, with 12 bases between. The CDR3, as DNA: TGTGCCAGCAGTTTATGGGGGGCGCGAACTGAAGCTTTCTTT. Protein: CASSLWGARTEAFF.

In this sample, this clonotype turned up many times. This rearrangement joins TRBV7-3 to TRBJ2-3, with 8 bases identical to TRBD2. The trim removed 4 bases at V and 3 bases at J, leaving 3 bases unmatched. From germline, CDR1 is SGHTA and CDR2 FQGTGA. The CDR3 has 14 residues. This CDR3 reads CASSSGLETDTQYF. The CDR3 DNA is TGTGCCAGCAGCTCGGGACTAGAAACAGATACGCAGTATTTT. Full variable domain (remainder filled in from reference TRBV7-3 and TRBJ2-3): GAGVSQTPSNKVTEKGKYVELRCDPISGHTALYWYRQSLGQGPEFLIYFQGTGAADDSGLPNDRFFAVRPEGSVSTLKIQRTERGDSAVYLCASSSGLETDTQYFGPGTRLTVL.

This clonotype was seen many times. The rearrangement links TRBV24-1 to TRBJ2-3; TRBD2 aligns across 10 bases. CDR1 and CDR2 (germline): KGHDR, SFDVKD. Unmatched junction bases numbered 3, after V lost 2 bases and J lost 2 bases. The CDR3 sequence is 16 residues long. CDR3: CATSDSAGGHTDTQYF. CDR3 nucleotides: TGTGCCACCAGTGATTCAGCGGGGGGGCACACAGATACGCAGTATTTT.

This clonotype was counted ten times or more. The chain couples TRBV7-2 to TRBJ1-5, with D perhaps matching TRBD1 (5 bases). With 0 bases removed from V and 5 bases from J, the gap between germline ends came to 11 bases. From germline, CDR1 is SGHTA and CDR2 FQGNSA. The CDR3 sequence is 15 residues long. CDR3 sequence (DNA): TGTGCCAGCAGCTTAGCTCCGGCAGGGCATCAGCCCCAGCATTTT. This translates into CASSLAPAGHQPQHF.

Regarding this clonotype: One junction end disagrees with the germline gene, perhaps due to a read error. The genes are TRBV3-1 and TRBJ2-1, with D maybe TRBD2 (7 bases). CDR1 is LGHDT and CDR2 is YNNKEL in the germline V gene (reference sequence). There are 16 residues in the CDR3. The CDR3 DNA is TGTGCCAGCGGCCAAGGGGGGGGAGGGTCCTACAATGAGCAGTTCTTC. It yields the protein CASGQGGGGSYNEQFF.